Following are 19 T cell receptor beta chains from one sample sequenced in a study of blood T cell repertoires in COVID-19. TCRdb's table, derived via immunoSEQ multiplex PCR, lists solely in-frame clones and lacks some. In the table there are under 100,000 clones, about 89% of which are singletons. Sequenced sample: peripheral blood. The receptors derive from a human donor in a cohort sampled during active COVID-19.

The V call is TRBV5-4, the J call TRBJ2-1; D remains unclear. V was trimmed by 4 bases and J by 0 bases, leaving 5 bases between them. The CDR3 totals 13 residues. The germline gives CDR1 SGHNT, CDR2 YYREEE (reference sequence). The CDR3 coding sequence is TGTGCCAGCAGCCTGAGCTCCTACAATGAGCAGTTCTTC. The encoded protein is CASSLSSYNEQFF.

The CDR3 loop is CASSLVTNVLTF. The CDR3 bases are TGTGCCAGCAGCTTAGTAACCAACGTCCTGACTTTC. The chain employs TRBV11-2 and TRBJ2-6, with no clear D. Germline values: CDR1 SGHAT, CDR2 FQNNGV. The CDR3 extends over 12 amino acids. V was clipped by 1 base and J by 8 bases, with 3 bases between them.

The V gene is TRBV18, the J gene TRBJ1-5, with 9 bases aligning to TRBD1. Germline V CDR1 and CDR2: KGHSH, LQKENI. V was clipped by 0 bases and J by 7 bases; unmatched bases: 10. The CDR3 totals 17 residues. The CDR3 DNA is TGTGCCAGCTCACCACCCCACGGGGACAGGGTGGGCCAGCCCCAGCATTTT. Protein product: CASSPPHGDRVGQPQHF.

V usage is TRBV27 and J usage is TRBJ2-1; D not certain. CDR1 and CDR2 from the germline V gene are MNHEY and SMNVEV (reference sequence). V was cut by 2 bases and J by 4 bases, with 12 bases left in between. CDR3 length: 15 amino acids. CDR3 sequence reads: CASSLRRATYNEQFF. The CDR3 DNA reads TGTGCCAGCAGTTTAAGGCGAGCGACGTACAATGAGCAGTTCTTC.

The CDR3 nucleotides read TGCGCCAGCAGCTTACAACAGGGGGCTGGCACTGAAGCTTTCTTT. Encoded protein: CASSLQQGAGTEAFF. The chain joins TRBV5-1 to TRBJ1-1; TRBD1 agrees at 9 bases. The V segment lost 2 bases and the J segment 4 bases; nucleotides outside the gene matches: 6. This CDR3 comprises 15 residues. CDR1 and CDR2 from the germline V gene are SGHRS and YFSETQ.

The gene calls are TRBV28 and TRBJ2-1, with 7 bases identical to TRBD1. The CDR3 is made up of 15 amino acids. From germline, CDR1 is MDHEN and CDR2 SYDVKM. After removal of 6 bases from V and 9 bases from J, the junction contained 14 bases not matched to a gene. The CDR3 sequence: CASSLERGRLIEQFF. The CDR3 DNA reads as TGTGCCAGCAGCTTAGAGAGGGGGCGGTTGATTGAGCAGTTCTTC.

The rearrangement links TRBV12-1 to TRBJ1-1. TRBV12-1 corresponds to a pseudogene. The CDR3 consists of 16 residues. CDR3 in amino acids: CASSLRRGKKSTEAFF. CDR3 bases: TGTGCCAGCAGCTTACGACGGGGGAAAAAGAGCACTGAAGCTTTCTTT.

The genes are TRBV7-9 and TRBJ2-5; D call uncertain. This CDR3 has 13 amino acids. Germline values: CDR1 SEHNR, CDR2 FQNEAQ (reference sequence). The V end was cut by 3 bases, the J end by 4 bases, with 9 bases between. For the CDR3, the DNA is TGTGCCAGCAGCTTCAGGCCTCCAGAGACCCAGTACTTC. Its protein product is CASSFRPPETQYF.

This chain connects TRBV3-1 (or the pseudogene TRBV3-2) to TRBJ2-2; 7 bases map to TRBD2. Germline V gene sequence: CDR1 LGHDT, CDR2 YNNKEL (reference sequence). J gave up 0 bases and V 4 bases, and 2 bases lay outside the gene matches. The CDR3 totals 15 residues. The DNA of the CDR3 is TGTGCCAGCAGCCCTCTAGCGGCGAACACCGGGGAGCTGTTTTTT. It yields the protein CASSPLAANTGELFF.

The chain links TRBV7-3 to TRBJ2-1, with 10 bases identical to TRBD2. V was clipped by 4 bases and J by 8 bases; unmatched bases: 17. CDR3 length: 18 residues. CDR1 is SGHTA and CDR2 is FQGTGA in the germline V gene. The CDR3 DNA sequence: TGTGCCAGCAGCTCGGTACCCCTGGGGCTAGCGGGAGTGGATGAGCAGTTCTTC. Protein: CASSSVPLGLAGVDEQFF.

The chain uses TRBV6-6 and TRBJ1-3; D is perhaps TRBD1 (6 bases). The CDR3 length is 15 residues. Germline CDR1 MNHNY, CDR2 SVGAGI (reference sequence). Trimming removed 4 bases at V and 3 bases at J, with 13 bases between. This chain's CDR3 is CASSFRQERGNTIYF. For the CDR3, the DNA is TGTGCCAGCAGTTTTCGACAGGAACGTGGAAACACCATATATTTT.

This clone was picked up one time. J is TRBJ2-1 and V is TRBV9, with TRBD1 as a possible D gene (5 bases). The germline gives CDR1 SGDLS, CDR2 YYNGEE. V was pared by 0 bases and J by 1 base, with 8 bases between. The CDR3 extends over 15 amino acids. The CDR3 loop reads CASSVGGKSYNEQFF. CDR3 bases: TGTGCCAGCAGCGTAGGGGGCAAATCCTACAATGAGCAGTTCTTC.

The V gene is TRBV30, the J gene TRBJ1-1; D uncertain. V gave up 0 bases and J gave up 1 base, with 15 bases separating them. CDR3 length equals 16 residues. Germline assignment: CDR1 GTSNPN and CDR2 SVGIG (reference sequence). The CDR3 nucleotides are TGTGCCTGGAGTGTCATCGCGGGCAGAGGGAACACTGAAGCTTTCTTT. Amino acid sequence: CAWSVIAGRGNTEAFF.

A word on this clone: An end of the junction does not agree with germline; a read error may underlie this. The CDR3 spells CASSRDRAPYEVFF. CDR3 sequence (DNA): TGTGCCAGCAGCAGGGACAGGGCCCCATATGAAGTTTTCTTT. The chain has TRBV6-5 and TRBJ1-1; 9 bases are shared with TRBD1. The germline V gene has CDR1 MNHEY and CDR2 SVGAGI. The length of the CDR3 is 14 residues.

The chain has TRBV6-6 and TRBJ1-2, with 8 bases identical to TRBD1. The CDR3 extends over 14 amino acids. Germline V gene lookup returns CDR1 MNHNY and CDR2 SVGAGI (reference sequence). V shed 3 bases, J shed 3 bases, and the junction held 3 bases outside the gene matches. The DNA for the CDR3 is TGTGCCAGCAGTTATGACAGGGGAGACTATGGCTACACCTTC. Translating gives CASSYDRGDYGYTF.

V usage is TRBV18 and J usage is TRBJ1-5; 9 nucleotides line up with TRBD1. Germline V CDR1 and CDR2: KGHSH, LQKENI. V lost 1 base to trimming and J lost 6 bases; unmatched junction nucleotides: 7. The CDR3 is 16 amino acids. The CDR3 here is CASSPRGTGTGQPQHF. For the CDR3, the DNA is TGTGCCAGCTCACCACGAGGGACAGGGACGGGTCAGCCCCAGCATTTT.

The chain couples TRBV6-5 to TRBJ1-1, with D unresolved. V lost 6 bases and J 5 bases, leaving 10 bases between the germline ends. The CDR3 extends over 12 amino acids. From germline, CDR1 is MNHEY and CDR2 SVGAGI. CDR3 loop: CASRVVRTEAFF. CDR3 sequence (DNA): TGTGCCAGCAGGGTAGTACGGACTGAAGCTTTCTTT.

This chain joins TRBV5-1 and TRBJ1-5; 7 bases are shared with TRBD1. In germline, CDR1 is SGHRS, CDR2 YFSETQ. V trimming: 0 bases; J trimming: 3 bases; junction bases outside the gene matches: 9. The CDR3 runs to 17 residues. This CDR3 reads CASSLGPGTELNQPQHF. Written as DNA, the CDR3 is TGCGCCAGCAGCTTGGGGCCGGGGACAGAACTCAATCAGCCCCAGCATTTT.

Only a few counts were recorded for this clone. V is TRBV18 and J is TRBJ2-2, with 13 bases identical to TRBD2. The CDR3 is 18 residues long. With 4 bases clipped from V and 3 bases from J, the junction kept 8 bases outside the gene matches. Looked up from germline, CDR1 is KGHSH and CDR2 is LQKENI. Written as DNA, the CDR3 is TGTGCCAGCTCACTCCGACTAGCGGGAGGATTGGACACCGGGGAGCTGTTTTTT. As protein: CASSLRLAGGLDTGELFF.